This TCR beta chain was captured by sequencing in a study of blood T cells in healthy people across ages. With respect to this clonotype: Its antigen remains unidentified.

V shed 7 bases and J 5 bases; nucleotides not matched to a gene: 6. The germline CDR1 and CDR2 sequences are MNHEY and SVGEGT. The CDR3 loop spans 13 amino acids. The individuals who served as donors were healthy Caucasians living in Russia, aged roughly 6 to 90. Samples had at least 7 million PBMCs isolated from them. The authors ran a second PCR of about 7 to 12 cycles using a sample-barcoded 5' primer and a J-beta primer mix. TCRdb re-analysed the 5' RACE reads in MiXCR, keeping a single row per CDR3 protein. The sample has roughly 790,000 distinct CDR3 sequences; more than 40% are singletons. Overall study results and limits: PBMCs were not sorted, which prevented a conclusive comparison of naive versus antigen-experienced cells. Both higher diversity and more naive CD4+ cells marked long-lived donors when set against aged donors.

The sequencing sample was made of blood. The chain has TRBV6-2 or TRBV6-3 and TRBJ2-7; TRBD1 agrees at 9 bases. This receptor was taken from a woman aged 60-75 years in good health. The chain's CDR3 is CASIGDRDHEQYF. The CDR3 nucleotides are TGTGCCAGCATTGGGGACAGGGACCACGAGCAGTACTTC.